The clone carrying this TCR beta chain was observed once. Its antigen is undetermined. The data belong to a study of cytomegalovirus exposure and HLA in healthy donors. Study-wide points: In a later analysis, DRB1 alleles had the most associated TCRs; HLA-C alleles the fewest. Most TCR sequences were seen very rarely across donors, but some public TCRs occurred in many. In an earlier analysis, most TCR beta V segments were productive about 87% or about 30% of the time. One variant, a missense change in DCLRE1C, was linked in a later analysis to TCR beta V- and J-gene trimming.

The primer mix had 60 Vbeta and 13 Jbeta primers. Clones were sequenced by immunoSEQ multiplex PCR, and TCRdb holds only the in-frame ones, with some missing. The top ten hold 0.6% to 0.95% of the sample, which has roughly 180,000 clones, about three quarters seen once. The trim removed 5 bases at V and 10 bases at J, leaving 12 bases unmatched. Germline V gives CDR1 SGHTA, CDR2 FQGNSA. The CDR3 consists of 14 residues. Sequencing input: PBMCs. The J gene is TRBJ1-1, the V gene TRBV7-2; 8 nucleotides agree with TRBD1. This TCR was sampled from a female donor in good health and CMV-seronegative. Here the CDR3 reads CASSLRQGHRGAFF. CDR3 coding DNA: TGTGCCAGCAGCCTCAGACAGGGGCACCGAGGAGCTTTCTTT.